This TCR beta chain was sequenced for a study of T-cell reconstitution after alpha-beta-depleted transplantation in children. Notes on the study in general: As was reported, about two months after transplant, alpha-beta T cells came from several hundred expanded graft clones. At the one-year point after transplant, T-cell counts and TCRbeta diversity were found to come mostly from T cells that had been newly produced.

Unique molecular identifiers were used in preparing the TCRbeta library. MiXCR was run by TCRdb on the PCR reads, yielding one entry per CDR3 protein. The table has 25,000 to 30,000 distinct CDR3 sequences, 6.3% seen once. This clonotype was counted at least ten times. What it binds is not known. V was pared by 3 bases and J by 2 bases, with 7 bases of the junction left unmatched. This CDR3 region has 15 residues. CDR1 DFQATT and CDR2 SNEGSKA come from the germline V gene (reference sequence). The clonotype comes from a male patient between 10 and 17 years old who had a stem cell transplant for acute myeloid leukemia, so the T cells may come from the graft donor. The specimen comprised PBMCs, mostly from graft donor cells, sampled 180 days after TCRalphabeta/CD19-depleted stem cell transplant. V and J are TRBV20-1 and TRBJ2-3; 8 positions match TRBD2. The CDR3 protein is CSASRPAGATDTQYF. In DNA form, the CDR3 reads TGCAGTGCTAGTCGGCCAGCGGGAGCCACAGATACGCAGTATTTT.